Reported below is one T cell receptor (beta chain). The data were obtained in a study of blood T cell repertoires in COVID-19. For the study at large: Both acute and convalescent COVID-19 samples were obtained from the United States, Italy and Spain.

Sequencing used immunoSEQ multiplex PCR; TCRdb keeps in-frame clones, though not all of them. The data show over 120,000 clones, 60% to 85% seen once. This CDR3 is 18 amino acids long. CDR1 SGHRS and CDR2 YFSETQ come from the germline V gene. Trimming took off 1 base at V and 8 bases at J, with 27 bases between the two ends. The sample taken for sequencing was peripheral blood. The receptor was derived from a woman aged 55 to 70 with acute or convalescent COVID-19. The chain is built from TRBV5-1 and TRBJ1-2; unclear D gene. The CDR3 bases are TGCGCCAGCAGCTTGAGATCTATCTCGGTTTCCTCGCTCCCCGGCTACACCTTC. It is translated as CASSLRSISVSSLPGYTF.